This TCR beta chain was retrieved from a study of cytomegalovirus exposure and HLA in healthy donors. PCR involved 60 Vbeta and 13 Jbeta primers. Some clones are missing from TCRdb's copy, which holds only in-frame ones; the method was immunoSEQ multiplex PCR. The sample gives approximately 76,000 clones, roughly 60% of which show up once; approximately 5.8% is in the top ten. The CDR3 is made up of 15 amino acids. Germline V gene sequence: CDR1 LGHNA, CDR2 YSLEER. The V and J ends lost 0 bases and 8 bases respectively, with 16 bases between them. Sequencing was performed on PBMCs. The sequence was obtained from a man between 25 and 39 years old in good health and CMV-seropositive. The V gene is TRBV4-3, the J gene TRBJ1-2; no clear D. CDR3 nucleotides: TGCGCCAGCAGCCAAGATGTTTGGAGTCGGATGGGCTACACCTTC. This codes for CASSQDVWSRMGYTF.